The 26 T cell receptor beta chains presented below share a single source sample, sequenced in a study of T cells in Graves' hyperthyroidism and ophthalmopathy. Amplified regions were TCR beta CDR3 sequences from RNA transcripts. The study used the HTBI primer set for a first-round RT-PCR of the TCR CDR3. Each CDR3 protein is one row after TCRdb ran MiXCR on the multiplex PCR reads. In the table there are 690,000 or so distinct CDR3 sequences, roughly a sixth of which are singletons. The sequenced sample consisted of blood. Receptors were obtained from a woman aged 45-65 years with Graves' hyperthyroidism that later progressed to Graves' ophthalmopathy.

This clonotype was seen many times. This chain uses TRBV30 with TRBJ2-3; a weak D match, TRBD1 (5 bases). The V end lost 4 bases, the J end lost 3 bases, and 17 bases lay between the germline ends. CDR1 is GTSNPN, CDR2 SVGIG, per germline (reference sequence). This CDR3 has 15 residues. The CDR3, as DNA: TGTGCCTGGACGCCCGACAGCGACGAAACAGATACGCAGTATTTT. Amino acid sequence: CAWTPDSDETDTQYF. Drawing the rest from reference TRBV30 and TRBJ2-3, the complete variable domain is SQTIHQWPATLVQPVGSPLSLECTVEGTSNPNLYWYRQAAGRGLQLLFYSVGIGQISSEVPQNLSASRPQDRQFILSSKKLLLSDSGFYLCAWTPDSDETDTQYFGPGTRLTVL.

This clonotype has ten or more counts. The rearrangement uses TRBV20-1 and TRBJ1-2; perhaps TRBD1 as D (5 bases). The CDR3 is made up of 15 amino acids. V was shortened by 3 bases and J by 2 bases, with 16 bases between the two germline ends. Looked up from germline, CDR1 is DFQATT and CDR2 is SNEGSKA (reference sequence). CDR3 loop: CSARLIRGINYGYTF. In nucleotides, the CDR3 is TGCAGTGCTAGGTTAATAAGGGGTATCAACTATGGCTACACCTTC.

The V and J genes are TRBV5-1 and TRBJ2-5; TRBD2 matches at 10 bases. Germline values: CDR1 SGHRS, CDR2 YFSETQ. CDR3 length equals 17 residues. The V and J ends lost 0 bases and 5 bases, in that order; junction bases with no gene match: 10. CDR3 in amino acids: CASSLVPLTSGAETQYF. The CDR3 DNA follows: TGCGCCAGCAGCTTGGTCCCCTTAACTAGCGGGGCGGAGACCCAGTACTTC.

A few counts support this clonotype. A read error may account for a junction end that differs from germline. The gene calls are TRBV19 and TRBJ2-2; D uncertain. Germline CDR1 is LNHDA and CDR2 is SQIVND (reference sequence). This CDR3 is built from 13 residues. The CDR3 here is CASSIEGTGELFF. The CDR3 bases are TGTGCCAGTAGCATAGAAGGCACCGGGGAGCTGTTTTTT. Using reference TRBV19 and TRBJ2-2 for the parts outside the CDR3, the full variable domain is DGGITQSPKYLFRKEGQNVTLSCEQNLNHDAMYWYRQDPGQGLRLIYYSQIVNDFQKGDIAEGYSVSREKKESFPLTVTSAQKNPTAFYLCASSIEGTGELFFGEGSRLTVL.

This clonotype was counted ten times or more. The CDR3 DNA reads as TGTGCCAGCAGTGAAGCTTTTTACGGGGTCACTGAAGCTTTCTTT. Amino acid sequence: CASSEAFYGVTEAFF. V is TRBV6-1 and J is TRBJ1-1; D not certain. CDR3 length equals 15 residues. V was pared by 0 bases and J by 4 bases, with 12 bases between. Germline CDR1 reads MNHNS; CDR2 reads SASEGT.

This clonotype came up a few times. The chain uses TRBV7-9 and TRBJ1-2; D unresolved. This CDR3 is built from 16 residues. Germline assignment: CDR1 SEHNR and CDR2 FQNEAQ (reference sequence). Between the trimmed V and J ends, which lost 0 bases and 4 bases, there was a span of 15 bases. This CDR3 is CASSLAVVGLGYGYTF. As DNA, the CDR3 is TGTGCCAGCAGCTTAGCAGTCGTGGGTTTGGGCTATGGCTACACCTTC. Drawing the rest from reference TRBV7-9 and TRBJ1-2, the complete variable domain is DTGVSQNPRHKITKRGQNVTFRCDPISEHNRLYWYRQTLGQGPEFLTYFQNEAQLEKSRLLSDRFSAERPKGSFSTLEIQRTEQGDSAMYLCASSLAVVGLGYGYTFGSGTRLTVV.

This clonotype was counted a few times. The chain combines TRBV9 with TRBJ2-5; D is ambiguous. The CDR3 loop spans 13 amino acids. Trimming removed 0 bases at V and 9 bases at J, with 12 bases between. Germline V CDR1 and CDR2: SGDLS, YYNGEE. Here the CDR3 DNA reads TGTGCCAGCAGCGTAGAAACCGGCCGGGCCCAGTACTTC. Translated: CASSVETGRAQYF.

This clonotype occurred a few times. CDR3 region: CASSLSLGATNEQYF. The CDR3 DNA is TGTGCCAGCAGCTTATCTCTGGGGGCAACGAACGAGCAGTACTTC. This chain joins TRBV7-9 and TRBJ2-7; perhaps TRBD1 as D (6 bases). The CDR3 sequence is 15 residues long. Germline loops: CDR1 SEHNR, CDR2 FQNEAQ (reference sequence). V was trimmed by 2 bases and J by 5 bases, leaving 16 bases between them.

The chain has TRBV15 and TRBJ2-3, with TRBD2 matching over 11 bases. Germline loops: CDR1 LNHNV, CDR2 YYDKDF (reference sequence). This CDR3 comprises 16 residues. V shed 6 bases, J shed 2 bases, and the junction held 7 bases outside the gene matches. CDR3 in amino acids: CATRPGTSGFTDTQYF. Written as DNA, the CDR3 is TGTGCCACCAGACCCGGGACTAGCGGCTTCACAGATACGCAGTATTTT. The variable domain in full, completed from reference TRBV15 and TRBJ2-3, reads DAMVIQNPRYQVTQFGKPVTLSCSQTLNHNVMYWYQQKSSQAPKLLFHYYDKDFNNEADTPDNFQSRRPNTSFCFLDIRSPGLGDTAMYLCATRPGTSGFTDTQYFGPGTRLTVL.

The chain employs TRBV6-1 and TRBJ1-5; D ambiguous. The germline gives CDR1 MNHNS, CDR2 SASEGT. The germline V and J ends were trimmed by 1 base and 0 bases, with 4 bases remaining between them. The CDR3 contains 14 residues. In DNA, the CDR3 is TGTGCCAGCAGTGAAGTGTATAGCAATCAGCCCCAGCATTTT. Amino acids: CASSEVYSNQPQHF.

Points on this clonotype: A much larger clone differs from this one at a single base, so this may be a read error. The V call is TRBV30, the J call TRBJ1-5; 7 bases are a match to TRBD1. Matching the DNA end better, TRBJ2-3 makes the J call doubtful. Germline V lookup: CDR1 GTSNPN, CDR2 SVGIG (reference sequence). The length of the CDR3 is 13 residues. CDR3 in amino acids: CAWSVHGGQPQYF. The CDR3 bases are TGTGCCTGGAGTGTACATGGGGGACAGCCCCAGTATTTT.

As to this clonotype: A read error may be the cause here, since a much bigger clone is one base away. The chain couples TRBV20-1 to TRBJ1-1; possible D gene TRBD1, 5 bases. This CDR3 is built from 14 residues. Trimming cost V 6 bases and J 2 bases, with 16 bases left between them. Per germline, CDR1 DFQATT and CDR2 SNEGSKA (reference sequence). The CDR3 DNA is TGCAGTGCCCGAAAGGGCAGGGCCAACACTGAAGCTTTCTTT. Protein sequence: CSARKGRANTEAFF.

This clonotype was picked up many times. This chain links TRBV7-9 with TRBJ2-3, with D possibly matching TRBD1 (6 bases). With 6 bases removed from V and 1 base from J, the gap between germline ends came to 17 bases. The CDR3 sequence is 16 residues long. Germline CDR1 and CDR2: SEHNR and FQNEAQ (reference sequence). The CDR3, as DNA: TGTGCCAGCAGACTGGCACAGGGCTGGGGCACAGATACGCAGTATTTT. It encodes CASRLAQGWGTDTQYF.

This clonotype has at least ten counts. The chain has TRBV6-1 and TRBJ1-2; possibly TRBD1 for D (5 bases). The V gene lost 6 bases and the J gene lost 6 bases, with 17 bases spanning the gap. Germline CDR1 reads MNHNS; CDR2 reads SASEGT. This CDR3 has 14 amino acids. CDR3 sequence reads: CASSPSEGTDGYTF. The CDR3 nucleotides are TGTGCCAGCAGCCCTTCTGAGGGGACTGATGGCTACACCTTC.

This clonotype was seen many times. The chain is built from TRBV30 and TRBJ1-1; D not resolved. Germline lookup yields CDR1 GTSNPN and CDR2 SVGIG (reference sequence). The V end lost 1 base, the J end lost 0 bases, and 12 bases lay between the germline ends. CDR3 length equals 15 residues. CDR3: CAWSAPTALNTEAFF. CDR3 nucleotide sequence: TGTGCCTGGAGTGCCCCGACTGCGTTGAACACTGAAGCTTTCTTT. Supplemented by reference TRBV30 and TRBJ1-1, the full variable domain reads SQTIHQWPATLVQPVGSPLSLECTVEGTSNPNLYWYRQAAGRGLQLLFYSVGIGQISSEVPQNLSASRPQDRQFILSSKKLLLSDSGFYLCAWSAPTALNTEAFFGQGTRLTVV.

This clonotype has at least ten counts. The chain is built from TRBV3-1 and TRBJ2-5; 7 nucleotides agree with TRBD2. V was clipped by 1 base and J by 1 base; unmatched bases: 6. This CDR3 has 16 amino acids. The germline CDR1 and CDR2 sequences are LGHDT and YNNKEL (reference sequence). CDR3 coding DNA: TGTGCCAGCAGCCAAGGGATTTCGGGGGGCCAAGAGACCCAGTACTTC. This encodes CASSQGISGGQETQYF.

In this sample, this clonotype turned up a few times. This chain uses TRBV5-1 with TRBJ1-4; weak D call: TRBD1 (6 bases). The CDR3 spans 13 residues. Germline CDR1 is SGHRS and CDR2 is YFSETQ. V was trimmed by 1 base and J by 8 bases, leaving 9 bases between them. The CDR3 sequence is CASSLPGQEKLFF. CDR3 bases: TGCGCCAGCAGCTTGCCCGGACAGGAAAAACTGTTTTTT.

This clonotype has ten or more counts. This CDR3 is CASSQDFSTYEQYF. CDR3 nucleotides: TGTGCCAGCAGCCAAGATTTCAGTACCTACGAGCAGTACTTC. J is TRBJ2-7 and V is TRBV3-1; the D is unclear. Trimming pared 0 bases from V and 2 bases from J, leaving 8 bases between. The CDR3 has 14 residues. Per germline, CDR1 LGHDT and CDR2 YNNKEL (reference sequence).

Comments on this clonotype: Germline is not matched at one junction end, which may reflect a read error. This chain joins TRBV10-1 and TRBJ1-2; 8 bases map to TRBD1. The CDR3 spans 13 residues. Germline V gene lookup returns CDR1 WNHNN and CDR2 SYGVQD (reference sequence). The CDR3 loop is CASRESRTGIYTF. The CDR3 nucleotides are TGCGCCAGCAGAGAGTCGAGGACAGGGATCTACACCTTC.

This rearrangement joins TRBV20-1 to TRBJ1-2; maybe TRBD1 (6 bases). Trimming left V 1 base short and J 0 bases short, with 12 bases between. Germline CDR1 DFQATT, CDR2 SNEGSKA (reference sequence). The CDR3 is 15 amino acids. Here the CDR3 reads CSARGAGTPNYGYTF. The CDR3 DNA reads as TGCAGTGCTAGAGGTGCCGGGACACCTAACTATGGCTACACCTTC.

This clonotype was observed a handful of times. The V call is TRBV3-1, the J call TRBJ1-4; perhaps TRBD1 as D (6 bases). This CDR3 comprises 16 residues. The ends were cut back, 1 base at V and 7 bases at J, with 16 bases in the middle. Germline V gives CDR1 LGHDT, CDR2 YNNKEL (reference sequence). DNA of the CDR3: TGTGCCAGCAGCCAAGTTCCTGCCGGACAGAGTGAAAAACTGTTTTTT. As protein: CASSQVPAGQSEKLFF.

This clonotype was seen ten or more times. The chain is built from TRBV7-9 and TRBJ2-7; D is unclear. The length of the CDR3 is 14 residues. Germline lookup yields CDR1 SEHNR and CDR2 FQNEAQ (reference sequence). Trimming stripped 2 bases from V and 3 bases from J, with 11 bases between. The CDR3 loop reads CASSLSSNYYEQYF. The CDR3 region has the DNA TGTGCCAGCAGCTTAAGTAGTAACTACTACGAGCAGTACTTC.

The CDR3: CASSRFLQGGGEQYF. The CDR3 DNA reads as TGTGCCAGCAGCCGTTTCCTCCAGGGAGGTGGGGAGCAGTACTTC. The chain employs TRBV7-9 and TRBJ2-7; D is possibly TRBD2 (6 bases). There are 15 residues in the CDR3. CDR1 and CDR2 from the germline V gene are SEHNR and FQNEAQ (reference sequence). V gave up 5 bases and J gave up 7 bases, with 21 bases separating them.

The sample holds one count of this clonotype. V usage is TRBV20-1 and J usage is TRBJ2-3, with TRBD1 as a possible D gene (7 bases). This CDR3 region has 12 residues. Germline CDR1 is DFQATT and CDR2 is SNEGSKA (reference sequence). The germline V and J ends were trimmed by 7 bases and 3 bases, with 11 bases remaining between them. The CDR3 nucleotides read TGCAGTGGGGCAGGGGGGACAGATACGCAGTATTTT. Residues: CSGAGGTDTQYF.

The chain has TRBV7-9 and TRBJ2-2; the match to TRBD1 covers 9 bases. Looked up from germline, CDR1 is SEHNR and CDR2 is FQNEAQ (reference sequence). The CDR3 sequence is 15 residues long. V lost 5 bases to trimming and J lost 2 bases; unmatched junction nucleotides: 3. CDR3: CASSEGQGNTGELFF. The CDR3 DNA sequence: TGTGCCAGCAGCGAGGGACAGGGTAACACCGGGGAGCTGTTTTTT.

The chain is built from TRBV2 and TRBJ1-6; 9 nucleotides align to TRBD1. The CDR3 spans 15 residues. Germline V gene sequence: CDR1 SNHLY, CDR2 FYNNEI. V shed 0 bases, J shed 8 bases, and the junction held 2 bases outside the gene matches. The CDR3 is CASSEAWDRDSPLHF. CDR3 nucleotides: TGTGCCAGCAGTGAAGCTTGGGACAGGGATTCACCCCTCCACTTT.